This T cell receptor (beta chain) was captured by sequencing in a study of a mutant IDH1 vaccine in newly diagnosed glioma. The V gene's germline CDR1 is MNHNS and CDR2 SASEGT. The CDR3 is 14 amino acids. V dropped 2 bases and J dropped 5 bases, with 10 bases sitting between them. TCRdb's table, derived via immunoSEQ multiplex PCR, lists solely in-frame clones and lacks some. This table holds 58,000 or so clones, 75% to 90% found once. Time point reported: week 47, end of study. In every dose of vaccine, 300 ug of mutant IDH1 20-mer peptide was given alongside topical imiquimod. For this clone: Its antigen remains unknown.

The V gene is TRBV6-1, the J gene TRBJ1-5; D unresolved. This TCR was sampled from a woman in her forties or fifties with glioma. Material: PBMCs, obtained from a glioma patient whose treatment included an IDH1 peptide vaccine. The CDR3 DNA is TGTGCCAGCAGTGAAAGCCCTAGGGATCAGCCCCAGCATTTT. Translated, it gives CASSESPRDQPQHF.